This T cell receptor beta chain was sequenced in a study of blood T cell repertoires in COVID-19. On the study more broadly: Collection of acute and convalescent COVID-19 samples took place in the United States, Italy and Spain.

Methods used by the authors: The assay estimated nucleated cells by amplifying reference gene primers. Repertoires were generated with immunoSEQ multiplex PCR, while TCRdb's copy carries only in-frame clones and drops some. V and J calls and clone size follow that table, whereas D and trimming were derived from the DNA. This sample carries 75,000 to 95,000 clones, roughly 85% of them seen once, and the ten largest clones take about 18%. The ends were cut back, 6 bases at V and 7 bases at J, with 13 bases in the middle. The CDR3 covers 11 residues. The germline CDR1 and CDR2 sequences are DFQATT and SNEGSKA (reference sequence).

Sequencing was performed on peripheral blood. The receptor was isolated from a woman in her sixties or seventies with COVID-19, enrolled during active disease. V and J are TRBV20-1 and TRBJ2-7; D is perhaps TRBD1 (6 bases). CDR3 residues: CSAETGPEQYF. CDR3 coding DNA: TGCAGTGCCGAGACAGGTCCTGAGCAGTACTTC.